The 20 T cell receptor beta chains presented below share a single source sample, sequenced in a study of T cells in localized non-small cell lung cancer (dated by TCRdb to about 2020). Receptor amplification or capture employed the immunoSEQ multiplex PCR assay. TCRdb stores this immuneACCESS table with in-frame sequences only. Part of the clones is absent; in the studies checked, under half of the shortfall reflects unresolved V genes, and no reason is known for the rest. The sample contains 30,000 to 45,000 clones, roughly 79% of them found a single time. Jointly, the top ten make up around 6.6% of the sample. This specimen was peripheral blood mononuclear cells, taken before any cancer treatment. These receptors all come from a male donor aged 60 or over with stage II lung adenocarcinoma.

The chain has TRBV19 and TRBJ1-1; no definite D call. Trimming took 4 bases from V and 2 from J, leaving 8 bases between them. The CDR3 is made up of 13 amino acids. Per germline, CDR1 LNHDA and CDR2 SQIVND (reference sequence). This CDR3 is CASSTQINTEAFF. The CDR3 region has the DNA TGTGCCAGTAGTACCCAGATAAACACTGAAGCTTTCTTT.

The chain employs TRBV28 and TRBJ2-7; the D is unclear. This CDR3 has 11 amino acids. Trimming cost V 7 bases and J 5 bases, with 9 bases left between them. Germline loops: CDR1 MDHEN, CDR2 SYDVKM. CDR3 sequence reads: CASKWGHEQYF. As DNA, the CDR3 is TGTGCCAGCAAGTGGGGTCACGAGCAGTACTTC.

The chain recombines TRBV27 with TRBJ1-5; unclear D gene. The germline CDR1 and CDR2 sequences are MNHEY and SMNVEV (reference sequence). The CDR3 runs to 12 residues. The V end was cut by 2 bases, the J end by 3 bases, with 2 bases between. CDR3 DNA sequence: TGTGCCAGCAGTTTAAACAATCAGCCCCAGCATTTT. Amino acids: CASSLNNQPQHF.

V and J are TRBV25-1 and TRBJ1-2, with 12 nucleotides matching TRBD1. V gave up 8 bases and J gave up 7 bases; unmatched junction bases: 8. This CDR3 is built from 14 residues. The V gene's germline CDR1 is MGHDK and CDR2 SYGVNS. CDR3 amino acids: CASGTRDRGPGYTF. CDR3 nucleotide sequence: TGTGCCAGCGGGACGCGGGACAGGGGGCCTGGCTACACCTTC.

This clone showed up just a few times. V is TRBV5-6 and J is TRBJ1-2, with 8 bases fitting TRBD1. The CDR3 runs 14 residues. The J segment lost 7 bases and the V segment lost 0 bases, leaving 5 bases of the junction unmatched. Germline V gene lookup returns CDR1 SGHDT and CDR2 YYEEEE. The CDR3 nucleotides read TGTGCCAGCAGCTTGGTGGACAGGGAGGGTGGCTACACCTTC. Translating it yields CASSLVDREGGYTF.

The chain carries TRBV7-9 and TRBJ1-4; a weak D match, TRBD1 (5 bases). V was pared by 0 bases and J by 4 bases, with 12 bases between. The CDR3 runs to 16 residues. Per germline, CDR1 SEHNR and CDR2 FQNEAQ (reference sequence). The CDR3 DNA reads as TGTGCCAGCAGCTTAGCTGACAGCTTCTTTAATGAAAAACTGTTTTTT. It codes for CASSLADSFFNEKLFF.

In DNA, the CDR3 is TGTGCCAGCAGCTTGACGGTAGGGAGAGAGACCCAGTACTTC. Translation gives CASSLTVGRETQYF. The gene calls are TRBV5-5 and TRBJ2-5; a weak D match, TRBD2 (5 bases). The V gene lost 1 base and the J gene lost 4 bases, with 11 bases spanning the gap. This CDR3 is 14 amino acids long. From germline, CDR1 is SGHKS and CDR2 YYEKEE (reference sequence).

The chain employs TRBV5-5 and TRBJ2-5; TRBD2 agrees at 11 bases. V lost 5 bases, J lost 4 bases, and 7 bases stayed unmatched. The germline CDR1 and CDR2 sequences are SGHKS and YYEKEE (reference sequence). The CDR3 is 15 amino acids. DNA for the CDR3: TGTGCCAGCAGATTAGCGGGAGGGCCTTCAGAGACCCAGTACTTC. Protein: CASRLAGGPSETQYF.

The chain employs TRBV28 and TRBJ2-7; 16 bases line up with TRBD2. Germline trimming cut 4 bases from V and 6 bases from J; bases unmatched to any gene: 6. The CDR3 spans 16 residues. Germline V gene lookup returns CDR1 MDHEN and CDR2 SYDVKM. DNA for the CDR3: TGTGCCAGCAGTTCCCCGGGGACTAGCGGGAGGGGCGAGCAGTACTTC. It codes for CASSSPGTSGRGEQYF.

This chain uses TRBV19 with TRBJ1-2; perhaps TRBD1 as D (6 bases). Trimming took off 5 bases at V and 2 bases at J, with 15 bases between the two ends. The CDR3 loop spans 15 amino acids. Germline V lookup: CDR1 LNHDA, CDR2 SQIVND (reference sequence). The CDR3 DNA follows: TGTGCCAGTAGTCCCACAGGGCCGCTGAACTATGGCTACACCTTC. As protein: CASSPTGPLNYGYTF.

The chain uses TRBV6-1 and TRBJ2-1; D is undetermined. The CDR3 runs 16 residues. V was pared by 4 bases and J by 6 bases, with 19 bases between. Germline V gene data show CDR1 as MNHNS and CDR2 as SASEGT. The CDR3 DNA is TGTGCCAGCAGTGGGAACAGCCCCGAGAAATTCAATGAGCAGTTCTTC. As protein: CASSGNSPEKFNEQFF.

In this sample, this clone turned up once. V and J are TRBV6-1 and TRBJ2-1, with D possibly TRBD1 on 6 matching bases. The CDR3 covers 10 residues. Looked up from germline, CDR1 is MNHNS and CDR2 is SASEGT. CDR3 protein: CAGGYNEQFF. The CDR3 DNA reads as TGTGCAGGGGGCTACAATGAGCAGTTCTTC.

V usage is TRBV19 and J usage is TRBJ2-1, with 10 bases identical to TRBD1. V dropped 8 bases and J dropped 7; count of bases not matched to a gene: 5. The length of the CDR3 is 13 residues. Germline CDR1 LNHDA, CDR2 SQIVND (reference sequence). In DNA form, the CDR3 reads TGTGCCAGTGGGGGACAGGGGTTTAATGAGCAGTTCTTC. This codes for CASGGQGFNEQFF.

The chain uses TRBV18 and TRBJ2-1; the D call may be TRBD1 or TRBD2 (5 bases each). Trimming shortened V by 6 bases and J by 0 bases, and 9 bases separated the two germline ends. The CDR3 spans 14 residues. Germline CDR1 and CDR2: KGHSH and LQKENI. CDR3 sequence reads: CASSPGSSYNEQFF. CDR3 in DNA: TGTGCCAGCTCCCCAGGGAGCTCCTACAATGAGCAGTTCTTC.

This chain joins TRBV7-3 and TRBJ2-1; the match to TRBD2 covers 7 bases. CDR1 is SGHTA, CDR2 FQGTGA, per germline. J gave up 9 bases and V 4 bases, and 6 bases lay outside the gene matches. This CDR3 has 13 amino acids. The CDR3 loop is CASSWEGQGEQFF. The CDR3 bases are TGTGCCAGCAGCTGGGAGGGGCAGGGTGAGCAGTTCTTC.

This sequence joins TRBV14 and TRBJ2-5; D may be TRBD2 (5 bases). With 4 bases removed from V and 1 base from J, the gap between germline ends came to 7 bases. This CDR3 comprises 13 residues. Germline CDR1 is SGHDN and CDR2 is FVKESK. The CDR3 reads CASSPGVQETQYF. The CDR3 DNA sequence: TGTGCCAGCAGCCCCGGGGTCCAAGAGACCCAGTACTTC.

In this sample, this clone turned up a few times. The rearrangement links TRBV7-9 to TRBJ2-7, with D possibly matching TRBD2 (5 bases). Between the trimmed V and J ends, which lost 5 bases and 5 bases, there was a span of 19 bases. The CDR3 is 15 residues long. CDR1 is SEHNR and CDR2 is FQNEAQ in the germline V gene (reference sequence). The CDR3 region is CASSLSRGKVHEQYF. The CDR3, as DNA: TGTGCCAGCAGCCTTTCACGGGGTAAAGTCCACGAGCAGTACTTC.

The chain couples TRBV18 to TRBJ2-2; 11 bases line up with TRBD1. The CDR3 is 15 amino acids. CDR1 is KGHSH, CDR2 LQKENI, per germline. The V and J ends lost 3 bases and 7 bases, in that order; junction bases with no gene match: 4. CDR3 DNA: TGTGCCAGCTCACCGGACAGGGGGCAAAGCGGGGAGCTGTTTTTT. Translation: CASSPDRGQSGELFF.

This sequence joins TRBV7-6 and TRBJ1-1, with TRBD1 matching 11 bases. V lost 5 bases to trimming and J lost 0 bases; unmatched junction nucleotides: 5. In germline, CDR1 is SGHVS, CDR2 FNYEAQ. The CDR3 sequence is 16 residues long. The CDR3 loop reads CASSPRTGGLNTEAFF. CDR3 coding DNA: TGTGCCAGCAGCCCTCGGACAGGGGGCCTGAACACTGAAGCTTTCTTT.

The chain uses TRBV6-5 and TRBJ1-4; the D is unclear. This CDR3 has 14 residues. Germline assignment: CDR1 MNHEY and CDR2 SVGAGI. Trimming took off 4 bases at V and 7 bases at J, with 13 bases between the two ends. The CDR3 nucleotides read TGTGCCAGCAGTTCACCTCCGCGTAGTGAAAAACTGTTTTTT. Protein product: CASSSPPRSEKLFF.